This TCR beta chain was found in a study of T cells after yellow fever vaccination. Each CDR3 protein gets one entry after TCRdb re-called the 5' RACE reads with MiXCR. The sample carries 300,000 to 400,000 distinct CDR3 sequences, 8.7% recorded once. This clonotype was seen a few times. Sequenced material: PBMCs, taken on the day of the first yellow fever vaccination. The source of this sequence is a man between 18 and 35 years old who received the YFV17D yellow fever vaccine.

CDR3 sequence: CASSPGTSGGWDEQYF. CDR3 nucleotides: TGTGCCAGCAGTCCTGGGACTAGCGGGGGGTGGGACGAGCAGTACTTC. This chain uses TRBV28 with TRBJ2-7, with 15 bases that match TRBD2. The ends lost 5 bases at V and 5 bases at J; junction bases unmatched: 7. Germline V gene lookup returns CDR1 MDHEN and CDR2 SYDVKM. This CDR3 spans 16 amino acids. Full variable domain (remainder filled in from reference TRBV28 and TRBJ2-7): DVKVTQSSRYLVKRTGEKVFLECVQDMDHENMFWYRQDPGLGLRLIYFSYDVKMKEKGDIPEGYSVSREKKERFSLILESASTNQTSMYLCASSPGTSGGWDEQYFGPGTRLTVT.